This T cell receptor (beta chain) was profiled in a study of T cells in Graves' hyperthyroidism and ophthalmopathy. This clonotype was observed many times. RNA transcripts yielded amplified TCR beta CDR3 regions. The TCR CDR3 first-round RT-PCR relied on the HTBI primer set. MiXCR, applied by TCRdb to the multiplex PCR reads, yields one record per CDR3 protein. The sample contains under 400,000 distinct CDR3 sequences, approximately 14% of which appear only once. V was pared by 5 bases and J by 3 bases, with 6 bases of the junction left unmatched. The CDR3 totals 14 residues. The germline V gene encodes CDR1 MNHEY and CDR2 SMNVEV (reference sequence).

V usage is TRBV27 and J usage is TRBJ2-7; 8 bases align to TRBD2. This receptor was obtained from a woman aged 55-69 years with Graves' ophthalmopathy. The sequencing sample was made of blood. In nucleotides, the CDR3 is TGTGCCAGCAGTCCACTAGCGGAGCGCTACGAGCAGTACTTC. Translating it yields CASSPLAERYEQYF.